The sequence of this T cell receptor (beta chain) was determined in a study of T cell clonotyping in hematopoietic cell transplantation. Germline V CDR1 and CDR2: MNHEY, SVGAGI. The CDR3 consists of 14 residues. The ends lost 6 bases at V and 1 base at J; junction bases unmatched: 6. Here immunoSEQ multiplex PCR was the method, and the copy in TCRdb shows in-frame clones only, minus some. The table has 1,500 or so clones, approximately 64% seen once. Sequencing used peripheral blood mononuclear cells, obtained 100 days after allogeneic stem cell transplant. This rearrangement joins TRBV6-5 to TRBJ2-7, with TRBD1 matching 7 bases. This clonotype originated in a female patient over 55 who had an allogeneic stem cell transplant, so the T cells may come from the graft donor. Some clones in this sample may be carry-over from other donors' samples. The CDR3 protein is CASRTGAGSYEQYF. DNA of the CDR3: TGTGCCAGCAGAACAGGGGCAGGGTCCTACGAGCAGTACTTC.